Listed here is a single T cell receptor beta chain. Antigen unknown. The DNA ends 3 residues before the CDR3 does, and the rest of the CDR3 is filled in from the germline J gene. Germline CDR1 and CDR2: SEHNR and FQNEAQ (reference sequence). The CDR3 spans 15 residues. The ends were cut back, 5 bases at V and 2 bases at J, with 13 bases in the middle. These data belong to a study of T cells in women clearing cervical HPV infection. Findings and caveats of the study: Richness differences could reflect unmeasured T-cell content per sample.

Method: immunoSEQ multiplex PCR; TCRdb's copy keeps in-frame clones and lacks some. This sample contains fewer than 35,000 clones. The genes are TRBV7-9 and TRBJ1-5; TRBD1 is a possible D gene (5 bases). The sequencing sample was made of blood buffy coat. This clonotype was obtained from a woman between 18 and 70 years old with a cervical HPV16 infection that either progressed to CIN3+ or cleared (not recorded which). CDR3 loop: CASSASGGGNQPQHF. Partial CDR3 DNA: TGTGCCAGCAGCGCCTCTGGGGGGGGCAATCAGCCC.